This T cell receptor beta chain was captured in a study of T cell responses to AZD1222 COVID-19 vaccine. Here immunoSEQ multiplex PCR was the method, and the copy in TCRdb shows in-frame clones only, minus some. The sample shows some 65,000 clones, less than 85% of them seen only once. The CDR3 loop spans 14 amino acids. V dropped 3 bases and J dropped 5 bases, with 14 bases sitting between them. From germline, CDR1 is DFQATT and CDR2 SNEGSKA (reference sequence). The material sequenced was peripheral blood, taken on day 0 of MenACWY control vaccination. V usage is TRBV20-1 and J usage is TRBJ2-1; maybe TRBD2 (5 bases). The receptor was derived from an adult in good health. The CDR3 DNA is TGCAGTGCTAGTCACGGGAACGGTCACAATGAGCAGTTCTTC. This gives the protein CSASHGNGHNEQFF.